Described below is a single T cell receptor beta chain sequence and its context. The sample originates from a study of blood T cell repertoires in COVID-19. About the study: The samples span acute and convalescent COVID-19 from the United States, Italy and Spain. The cDNA or gDNA used as material had been derived from T cells, B-cell-depleted T cells, or PBMCs.

In germline, CDR1 is MNHNY, CDR2 SVGAGI (reference sequence). The CDR3 covers 12 residues. The germline V and J ends were trimmed by 0 bases and 3 bases, with 3 bases remaining between them. Original processing notes: Using reference gene primer amplification, nucleated cell counts were estimated. The method was immunoSEQ multiplex PCR; TCRdb's version includes in-frame clones alone and lacks a portion of them. That table furnishes V, J and clone size, whereas the DNA furnished D and trimming. The sample includes roughly 300,000 clones, over 75% seen only once; the top ten take 10% to 15%. This chain joins TRBV6-6 and TRBJ2-7; D ambiguous. Sequencing input: peripheral blood. The TCR comes from a human donor in a cohort sampled during active COVID-19. DNA for the CDR3: TGTGCCAGCAGTTACTCGAGCTACGAGCAGTACTTC. Residues: CASSYSSYEQYF.